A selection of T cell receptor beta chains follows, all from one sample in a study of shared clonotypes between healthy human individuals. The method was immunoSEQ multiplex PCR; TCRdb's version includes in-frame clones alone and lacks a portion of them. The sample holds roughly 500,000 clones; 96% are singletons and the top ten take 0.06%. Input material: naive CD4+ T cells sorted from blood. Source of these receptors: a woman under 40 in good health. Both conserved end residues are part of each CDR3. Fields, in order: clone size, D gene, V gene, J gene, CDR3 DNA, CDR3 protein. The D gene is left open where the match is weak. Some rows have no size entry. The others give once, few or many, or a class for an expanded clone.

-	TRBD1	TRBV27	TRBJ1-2	TGTGCCAGCAGTGGACAGGGCAGGAACTATGGCTACACCTTC	CASSGQGRNYGYTF
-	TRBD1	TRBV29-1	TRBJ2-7	TGCAGCGTTGCTAGGACAGGGATCCACGAGCAGTACTTC	CSVARTGIHEQYF
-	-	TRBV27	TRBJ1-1	TGTGCCAGCAGTGGCTCAGGGGTGGAGAGCACTGAAGCTTTCTTT	CASSGSGVESTEAFF
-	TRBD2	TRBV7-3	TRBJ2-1	TGTGCCAGCAGCCCTCTCAGCGGGAGGGCCCTCTACAATGAGCAGTTCTTC	CASSPLSGRALYNEQFF
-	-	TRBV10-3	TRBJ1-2	TGTGCCATCAACCAGGGTGACTATGGCTACACCTTC	CAINQGDYGYTF
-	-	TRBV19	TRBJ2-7	TGTGCCACTGTGTGGGGGGAGTGGTACGAGCAGTACTTC	CATVWGEWYEQYF
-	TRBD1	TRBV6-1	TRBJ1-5	TGTGCCAGCAGCTGGCAGGGGGATCAGCCCCAGCATTTT	CASSWQGDQPQHF
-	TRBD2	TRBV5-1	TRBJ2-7	TGCGCCAGCAGCTGGGGACTAGCAGTCGGCGAGCAGTACTTC	CASSWGLAVGEQYF
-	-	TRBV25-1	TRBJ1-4	TGTGCCAGCAGTGAATTTTGGCGGAGTAATGAAAAACTGTTTTTT	CASSEFWRSNEKLFF
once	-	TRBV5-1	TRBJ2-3	TGCGCCAGCAGCTTGGATCGGGCGCAGTATTTT	CASSLDRAQYF
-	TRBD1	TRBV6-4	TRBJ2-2	TGTGCCAGCAGTGTCGACAGGGGGACCGGGGAGCTGTTTTTT	CASSVDRGTGELFF
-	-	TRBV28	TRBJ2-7	TGTGCCAGCAGTTCCGACCCGGGATTCTCCTACGAGCAGTACTTC	CASSSDPGFSYEQYF
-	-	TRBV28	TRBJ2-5	TGTGCCAGCAGTCCCACAGTAGGGGAGACCCAGTACTTC	CASSPTVGETQYF
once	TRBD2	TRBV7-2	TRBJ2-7	TGTGCCAGCAGCATAAAACAGGGAACTAGCGGGAGGTGGTCCTACGAGCAGTACTTC	CASSIKQGTSGRWSYEQYF
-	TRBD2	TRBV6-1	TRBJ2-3	TGTGCCAGCAGTGATTTTAGCGGGGCAAACACAGATACGCAGTATTTT	CASSDFSGANTDTQYF
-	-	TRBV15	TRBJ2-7	TGTGCCACCTCTTGGGATACATTAAGCCACGAGCAGTACTTC	CATSWDTLSHEQYF
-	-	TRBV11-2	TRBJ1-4	TGTGCCAGCAGCTTAGGTGGGACTGGTGAAAAACTGTTTTTT	CASSLGGTGEKLFF